These 15 T cell receptor beta chains originate from one sample sequenced in a study of technical replicates of blood from several donors. Sequencing was performed with immunoSEQ multiplex PCR; in TCRdb, only in-frame clones are kept and a portion is missing. The sample lists tens of thousands of clones, approximately 94% occurring once. The material sequenced was T cells isolated from PBMCs. The receptors were gathered from a human donor in good health.

J is TRBJ1-5 and V is TRBV27; D unresolved. CDR1 MNHEY and CDR2 SMNVEV come from the germline V gene (reference sequence). The CDR3 is 15 residues long. Trimming removed 4 bases at V and 3 bases at J, with 13 bases between. CDR3 in amino acids: CASSSSSSYNQPQHF. Written as DNA, the CDR3 is TGTGCCAGCAGTTCAAGTAGCTCTTACAATCAGCCCCAGCATTTT.

The chain couples TRBV27 to TRBJ2-7, with D unresolved. Germline loops: CDR1 MNHEY, CDR2 SMNVEV (reference sequence). The length of the CDR3 is 14 residues. V was cut by 3 bases and J by 2 bases, with 11 bases left in between. CDR3 coding DNA: TGTGCCAGCAGTTTTAGTGGTACCCCCTACGAGCAGTACTTC. This gives the protein CASSFSGTPYEQYF.

The chain combines TRBV29-1 with TRBJ1-1; tentatively, D is TRBD1 (6 bases). This CDR3 spans 11 amino acids. V was trimmed by 7 bases and J by 4 bases, leaving 10 bases between them. The germline V gene encodes CDR1 SQVTM and CDR2 ANQGSEA. The DNA of the CDR3 is TGCAGCGCAGGGACAATCACTGAAGCTTTCTTT. Protein: CSAGTITEAFF.

The chain has TRBV7-9 and TRBJ2-7; TRBD1 matches 11 bases. CDR1 is SEHNR, CDR2 FQNEAQ, per germline (reference sequence). Germline trimming cut 5 bases from V and 3 bases from J; bases unmatched to any gene: 6. The CDR3 has 15 residues. CDR3 residues: CASSISGTGGYEQYF. DNA for the CDR3: TGTGCCAGCAGCATATCCGGGACAGGGGGCTACGAGCAGTACTTC.

The chain joins TRBV29-1 to TRBJ2-3; D possibly corresponds to TRBD1 (5 bases). The CDR3 sequence is 15 residues long. The V end lost 4 bases, the J end lost 0 bases, and 14 bases lay between the germline ends. CDR1 and CDR2 from the germline V gene are SQVTM and ANQGSEA. CDR3: CSVGQGYLSTDTQYF. For the CDR3, the DNA is TGCAGCGTTGGGCAGGGATACCTTAGCACAGATACGCAGTATTTT.

The chain joins TRBV19 to TRBJ1-5, with D possibly TRBD1 on 6 matching bases. Per germline, CDR1 LNHDA and CDR2 SQIVND (reference sequence). The CDR3 is made up of 15 amino acids. The V end was cut by 11 bases, the J end by 0 bases, with 17 bases between. The CDR3: CAGGGTIDSNQPQHF. The CDR3 coding sequence is TGTGCCGGAGGGGGGACTATCGATAGCAATCAGCCCCAGCATTTT.

The rearrangement joins TRBV7-9 to TRBJ2-7; the D is unclear. The CDR3 runs 12 residues. Germline lookup yields CDR1 SEHNR and CDR2 FQNEAQ (reference sequence). Trimming took 1 base from V and 4 from J, leaving 5 bases between them. The CDR3 coding sequence is TGTGCCAGCAGCTTAGTCAGTTACGAGCAGTACTTC. Translating gives CASSLVSYEQYF.

The chain combines TRBV9 with TRBJ2-7; a possible D gene is TRBD2 (6 bases). Between the trimmed V and J ends, which lost 0 bases and 0 bases, there was a span of 19 bases. The CDR3 length is 18 residues. Per the germline V gene, CDR1 is SGDLS and CDR2 is YYNGEE. The CDR3 region is CASSVATSGTAHSYEQYF. CDR3 DNA sequence: TGTGCCAGCAGCGTAGCTACGTCCGGGACTGCACACTCCTACGAGCAGTACTTC.

The chain links TRBV11-2 to TRBJ2-7, with 9 nucleotides matching TRBD1. CDR1 SGHAT and CDR2 FQNNGV come from the germline V gene. With V trimmed by 5 bases and J by 3 bases, 2 bases remained unmatched. This CDR3 has 13 amino acids. This CDR3 reads CASSLDRGYEQYF. The CDR3 nucleotides are TGTGCCAGCAGCCTGGACAGGGGCTACGAGCAGTACTTC.

In nucleotides, the CDR3 is TGTGCCAGCAGCTTGTCTTCGACCGGGGAGCTGTTTTTT. The encoded protein is CASSLSSTGELFF. The chain employs TRBV5-4 and TRBJ2-2; D is uncertain. CDR1 is SGHNT and CDR2 is YYREEE in the germline V gene (reference sequence). Trimming shortened V by 1 base and J by 5 bases, and 6 bases separated the two germline ends. This CDR3 has 13 amino acids.

V usage is TRBV4-2 and J usage is TRBJ2-7; TRBD2 aligns across 7 bases. Trimming at V came to 5 bases and at J to 3 bases, leaving 1 base not matched to a gene. This CDR3 has 12 amino acids. The germline CDR1 and CDR2 sequences are LGHNA and YNFKEQ. The CDR3 nucleotides are TGTGCCAGCAGCTCGGGGGGCTACGAGCAGTACTTC. The encoded protein is CASSSGGYEQYF.

The CDR3 DNA follows: TGTGCCAGTAGTATGAAGACAGGGTATGGCTACACCTTC. The encoded protein is CASSMKTGYGYTF. This rearrangement joins TRBV19 to TRBJ1-2; 7 bases are a match to TRBD1. Germline V gives CDR1 LNHDA, CDR2 SQIVND (reference sequence). V shed 3 bases and J 5 bases; nucleotides not matched to a gene: 3. The CDR3 runs 13 residues.

The gene calls are TRBV6-5 and TRBJ2-1, with TRBD1 matching 7 bases. The CDR3 has 15 amino acids. The germline V gene encodes CDR1 MNHEY and CDR2 SVGAGI. V dropped 6 bases and J dropped 5; count of bases not matched to a gene: 10. In DNA, the CDR3 is TGTGCCAGCAGCGTGAGGGGGCGAATTAACAATGAGCAGTTCTTC. Protein: CASSVRGRINNEQFF.

The CDR3 nucleotides read TGTGCCAGCCGGGGGGGCCTGGACACCGGGGAGCTGTTTTTT. It is translated as CASRGGLDTGELFF. The J gene is TRBJ2-2, the V gene TRBV2; 8 positions agree with TRBD2. Per germline, CDR1 SNHLY and CDR2 FYNNEI. With V trimmed by 8 bases and J by 3 bases, 5 bases remained unmatched. This CDR3 is 14 amino acids long.

The V call is TRBV7-9, the J call TRBJ2-2, with D maybe TRBD1 (6 bases). Trimming stripped 5 bases from V and 7 bases from J, with 14 bases between. The CDR3 runs to 14 residues. From germline, CDR1 is SEHNR and CDR2 FQNEAQ (reference sequence). The CDR3: CASSRNRDIGELFF. The CDR3, as DNA: TGTGCCAGCAGCCGCAACAGGGATATCGGGGAGCTGTTTTTT.